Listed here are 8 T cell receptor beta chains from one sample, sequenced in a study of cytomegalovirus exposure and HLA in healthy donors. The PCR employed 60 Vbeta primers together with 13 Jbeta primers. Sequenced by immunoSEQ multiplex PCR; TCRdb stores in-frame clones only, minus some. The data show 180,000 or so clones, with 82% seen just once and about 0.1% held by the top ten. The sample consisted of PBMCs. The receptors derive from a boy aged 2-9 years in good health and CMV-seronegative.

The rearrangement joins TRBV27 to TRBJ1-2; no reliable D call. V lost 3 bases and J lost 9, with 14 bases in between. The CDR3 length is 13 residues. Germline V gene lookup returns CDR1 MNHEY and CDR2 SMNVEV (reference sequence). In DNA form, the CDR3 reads TGTGCCAGCAGTTTTGTAGGAGCAAATCGCTACACCTTC. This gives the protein CASSFVGANRYTF.

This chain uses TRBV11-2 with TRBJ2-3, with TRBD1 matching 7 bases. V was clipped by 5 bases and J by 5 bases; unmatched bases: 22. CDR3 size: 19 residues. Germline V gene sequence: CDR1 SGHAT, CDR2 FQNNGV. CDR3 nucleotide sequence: TGTGCCAGCAGCAAATGGGGCCCGAACCGGACAGGCTTGAAAGATACGCAGTATTTT. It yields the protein CASSKWGPNRTGLKDTQYF.

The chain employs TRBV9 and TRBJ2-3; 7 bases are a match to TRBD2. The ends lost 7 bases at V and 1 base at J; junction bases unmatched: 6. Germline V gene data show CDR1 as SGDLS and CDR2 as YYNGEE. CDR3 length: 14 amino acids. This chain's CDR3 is CASGGGRRTDTQYF. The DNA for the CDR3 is TGTGCCAGCGGCGGCGGGAGACGCACAGATACGCAGTATTTT.

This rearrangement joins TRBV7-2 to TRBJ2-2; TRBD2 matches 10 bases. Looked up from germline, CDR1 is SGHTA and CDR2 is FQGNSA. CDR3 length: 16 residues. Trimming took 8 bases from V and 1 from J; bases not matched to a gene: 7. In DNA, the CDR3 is TGTGCCAGCCCTGTCACTAGCGGGGTGAACACCGGGGAGCTGTTTTTT. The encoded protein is CASPVTSGVNTGELFF.

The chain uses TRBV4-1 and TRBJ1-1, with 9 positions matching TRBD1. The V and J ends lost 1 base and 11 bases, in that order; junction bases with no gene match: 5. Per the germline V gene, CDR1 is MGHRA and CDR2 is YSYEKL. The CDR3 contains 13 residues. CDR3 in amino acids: CASSQGDRVRAFF. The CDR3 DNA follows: TGCGCCAGCAGCCAAGGGGACAGGGTAAGGGCTTTCTTT.

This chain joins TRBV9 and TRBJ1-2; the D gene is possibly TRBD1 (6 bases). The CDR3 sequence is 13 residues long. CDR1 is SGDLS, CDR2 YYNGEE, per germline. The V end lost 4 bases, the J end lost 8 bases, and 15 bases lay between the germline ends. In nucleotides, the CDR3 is TGTGCCAGCAGCTCTTCCCCGGGGGGCGGCTACACCTTC. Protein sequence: CASSSSPGGGYTF.

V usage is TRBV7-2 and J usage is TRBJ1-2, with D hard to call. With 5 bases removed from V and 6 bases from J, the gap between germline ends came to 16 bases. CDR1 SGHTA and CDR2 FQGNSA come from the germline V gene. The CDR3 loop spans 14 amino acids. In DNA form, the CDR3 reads TGTGCCAGCAGCGCCCGACTCATCCGCGATGGCTACACCTTC. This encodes CASSARLIRDGYTF.

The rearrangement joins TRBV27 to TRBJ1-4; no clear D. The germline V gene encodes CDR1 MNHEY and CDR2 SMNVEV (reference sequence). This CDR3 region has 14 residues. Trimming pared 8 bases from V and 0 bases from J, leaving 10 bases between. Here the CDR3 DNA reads TGTGCCAGCGCTAGGATTTCAACTAATGAAAAACTGTTTTTT. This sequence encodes CASARISTNEKLFF.